These 14 T cell receptor beta chains were all obtained from the same sample, sequenced in a study of human T cells and chemical hapten exposure. TCRdb redid the calling of the RACE reads with MiXCR, one entry per CDR3 protein. The sample consists of 180,000 or so distinct CDR3 sequences, more than 20% of them appearing once. The time point was: patch test 1, 2 weeks after DPC sensitization. Treatment denoted: therapeutic diphenylcyclopropenone sensitization with weekly scalp DPC. Sequenced material: whole blood, taken in connection with sensitization to the hapten diphenylcyclopropenone (DPC). The source is a woman in her fifties or sixties with alopecia areata. Some clones in this sample may be carry-over from other donors' samples.

This clonotype has more than one count but fewer than ten. J is TRBJ1-4 and V is TRBV5-1, with 9 bases that match TRBD1. The CDR3 consists of 15 residues. J was trimmed by 5 bases and V by 4 bases; bases with no gene match: 6. CDR1 and CDR2 (germline): SGHRS, YFSETQ. CDR3 DNA: TGCGCCAGCAGCGTAGACAGGGGGGCCAATGAAAAACTGTTTTTT. This sequence encodes CASSVDRGANEKLFF. Full variable domain (outside the CDR3, taken from reference TRBV5-1 and TRBJ1-4): KAGVTQTPRYLIKTRGQQVTLSCSPISGHRSVSWYQQTPGQGLQFLFEYFSETQRNKGNFPGRFSGRQFSNSRSEMNVSTLELGDSALYLCASSVDRGANEKLFFGSGTQLSVL.

The chain joins TRBV7-3 to TRBJ2-1; 8 nucleotides align to TRBD2. With V trimmed by 5 bases and J by 9 bases, 12 bases remained unmatched. The CDR3 is 15 amino acids. Germline loops: CDR1 SGHTA, CDR2 FQGTGA. The CDR3 bases are TGTGCCAGCAGCACCCCGGGACTAGTGAAGGGTGAGCAGTTCTTC. Protein: CASSTPGLVKGEQFF.

The chain recombines TRBV11-2 with TRBJ1-1; D remains unclear. The CDR3 has 13 amino acids. Looked up from germline, CDR1 is SGHAT and CDR2 is FQNNGV. V was shortened by 3 bases and J by 3 bases, with 8 bases between the two germline ends. In nucleotides, the CDR3 is TGTGCCAGCAGCTTGGAGCGGGACACTGAAGCTTTCTTT. Its translation is CASSLERDTEAFF.

This clonotype was picked up a small number of times. The J gene is TRBJ2-1, the V gene TRBV20-1; a possible D gene is TRBD1 (5 bases). V was clipped by 3 bases and J by 5 bases, with 20 bases between them. Germline CDR1 reads DFQATT; CDR2 reads SNEGSKA (reference sequence). The CDR3 contains 16 residues. CDR3 amino acids: CSARIIGARSNNEQFF. Here the CDR3 DNA reads TGCAGTGCTAGGATAATTGGGGCCAGATCCAACAATGAGCAGTTCTTC.

The chain carries TRBV12-3 or TRBV12-4 and TRBJ1-2; no firm D call. The CDR3 extends over 12 amino acids. The V and J ends lost 7 bases and 4 bases respectively, with 10 bases between them. The CDR3 loop is CASTWAGYGYTF. CDR3 sequence (DNA): TGTGCCAGCACCTGGGCCGGCTATGGCTACACCTTC.

This clonotype was detected many times. The rearrangement links TRBV29-1 to TRBJ2-5, with 8 bases identical to TRBD1. J was trimmed by 3 bases and V by 5 bases; bases with no gene match: 2. The CDR3 is 12 residues long. Germline assignment: CDR1 SQVTM and CDR2 ANQGSEA. The CDR3 DNA is TGCAGCGTTATGACAGGGGAAGAGACCCAGTACTTC. Protein sequence: CSVMTGEETQYF.

V gene TRBV20-1 combines with J gene TRBJ2-3; D is perhaps TRBD1 (6 bases). The CDR3 runs 12 residues. Germline CDR1 and CDR2: DFQATT and SNEGSKA (reference sequence). CDR3 bases: TGCAGCCACCGGGACAACACAGATACGCAGTATTTT. Encoded protein: CSHRDNTDTQYF.

This clonotype has just a few counts. This chain links TRBV9 with TRBJ2-7; D gene uncertain. V lost 0 bases and J lost 2, with 9 bases in between. The germline gives CDR1 SGDLS, CDR2 YYNGEE. CDR3 length equals 14 residues. The CDR3 DNA reads as TGTGCCAGCAGCGTAGCTGCAGTCCCCTACGAGCAGTACTTC. Encoded protein: CASSVAAVPYEQYF.

The CDR3 protein is CSASPQPEDEQYF. Written as DNA, the CDR3 is TGCAGTGCTAGCCCGCAACCCGAGGACGAGCAGTACTTC. The V call is TRBV20-1, the J call TRBJ2-7; D remains unclear. With 3 bases removed from V and 5 bases from J, the gap between germline ends came to 14 bases. The CDR3 extends over 13 amino acids. CDR1 is DFQATT and CDR2 is SNEGSKA in the germline V gene (reference sequence).

The rearrangement links TRBV11-2 to TRBJ2-7; D remains unclear. Germline-derived CDR1 and CDR2 are SGHAT and FQNNGV. Trimming took off 2 bases at V and 3 bases at J, with 14 bases between the two ends. The CDR3 has 15 amino acids. CDR3 residues: CASSLTPGSLYEQYF. In DNA, the CDR3 is TGTGCCAGCAGCTTAACCCCCGGCAGTCTCTACGAGCAGTACTTC.

This clonotype was counted between two and nine times. The CDR3 DNA is TGTGCCAGCAGTGTAGGGGGTGAACAGCCCCAGCATTTT. This codes for CASSVGGEQPQHF. The V gene is TRBV2, the J gene TRBJ1-5; the D gene is possibly TRBD1 (6 bases). CDR3 length: 13 residues. The V end lost 4 bases, the J end lost 7 bases, and 11 bases lay between the germline ends. Germline V gene data show CDR1 as SNHLY and CDR2 as FYNNEI.

This chain links TRBV2 with TRBJ1-2, with D possibly TRBD1 on 5 matching bases. Germline V lookup: CDR1 SNHLY, CDR2 FYNNEI. The CDR3 is made up of 14 amino acids. The V and J ends lost 4 bases and 3 bases respectively, with 12 bases between them. The CDR3 is CASSVGVADYGYTF. The CDR3 DNA is TGTGCCAGCAGTGTGGGGGTAGCAGACTATGGCTACACCTTC. Full variable domain (missing parts from reference TRBV2 and TRBJ1-2): EPEVTQTPSHQVTQMGQEVILRCVPISNHLYFYWYRQILGQKVEFLVSFYNNEISEKSEIFDDQFSVERPDGSNFTLKIRSTKLEDSAMYFCASSVGVADYGYTFGSGTRLTVV.

The rearrangement links TRBV6-5 to TRBJ2-5, with D perhaps matching TRBD2 (7 bases). The CDR3 is made up of 16 amino acids. Between the trimmed V and J ends, which lost 6 bases and 2 bases, there was a span of 19 bases. Germline lookup yields CDR1 MNHEY and CDR2 SVGAGI. CDR3 DNA sequence: TGTGCCAGCAGCTCACTTCTGGGGGGGGCTCAAGAGACCCAGTACTTC. Translated, it gives CASSSLLGGAQETQYF.

This chain connects TRBV20-1 to TRBJ2-1; D uncertain. CDR1 is DFQATT and CDR2 is SNEGSKA in the germline V gene (reference sequence). The CDR3 has 12 amino acids. The CDR3 nucleotides are TGCAGCAGCGACACGACCTACAATGAGCAGTTCTTC. Protein: CSSDTTYNEQFF.